The 15 T cell receptor beta chains below come from one sample, sequenced in a study of T cell responses to AZD1222 COVID-19 vaccine. Clones were sequenced by immunoSEQ multiplex PCR, and TCRdb holds only the in-frame ones, with some missing. This table holds 60,000 to 85,000 clones, roughly 87% found once. The sequencing used peripheral blood, collected 28 days after the second AZD1222 dose. These TCRs come from an adult who received the AZD1222 COVID-19 vaccine.

The chain recombines TRBV2 with TRBJ2-2, with 7 bases lining up with TRBD1. V shed 8 bases and J 1 base; nucleotides not matched to a gene: 1. CDR3 length equals 13 residues. CDR1 is SNHLY, CDR2 FYNNEI, per germline. The CDR3 sequence is CASRDRNTGELFF. CDR3 bases: TGTGCCAGCCGGGACAGGAACACCGGGGAGCTGTTTTTT.

V usage is TRBV9 and J usage is TRBJ1-3; TRBD1 aligns across 9 bases. The CDR3 covers 16 residues. The junction had 10 bases not matched to a gene; V was cut back by 4 bases and J by 5 bases. From germline, CDR1 is SGDLS and CDR2 YYNGEE. The CDR3 DNA reads as TGTGCCAGCAGCACTGCCCCGGGACAGGGTCGAAACACCATATATTTT. Protein: CASSTAPGQGRNTIYF.

The genes are TRBV7-2 and TRBJ1-3; no reliable D call. Germline CDR1 reads SGHTA; CDR2 reads FQGNSA. CDR3 length: 17 residues. The V gene lost 3 bases and the J gene lost 0 bases, with 15 bases spanning the gap. CDR3 sequence reads: CASSLRAESTSGNTIYF. The CDR3, as DNA: TGTGCCAGCAGCTTGCGGGCGGAGTCTACCTCTGGAAACACCATATATTTT.

The chain is built from TRBV6-1 and TRBJ2-3; D is unclear. CDR1 is MNHNS, CDR2 SASEGT, per germline. Trimming removed 1 base from V and 0 bases from J, with 8 bases in between. This CDR3 is 15 amino acids long. The CDR3 here is CASSEGTASTDTQYF. The CDR3, as DNA: TGTGCCAGCAGTGAAGGAACAGCTAGCACAGATACGCAGTATTTT.

The genes are TRBV25-1 and TRBJ1-2; 10 nucleotides match TRBD1. J gave up 7 bases and V 3 bases, and 8 bases lay outside the gene matches. The germline V gene has CDR1 MGHDK and CDR2 SYGVNS. The CDR3 consists of 15 residues. This CDR3 is CASSDNRDRGSGYTF. The CDR3 DNA reads TGTGCCAGCAGTGACAACCGGGACAGGGGCTCTGGCTACACCTTC.

The J gene is TRBJ1-1, the V gene TRBV10-3; 8 positions match TRBD1. There are 14 residues in the CDR3. Per germline, CDR1 ENHRY and CDR2 SYGVKD. V lost 6 bases and J lost 2; bases outside the gene matches: 5. The CDR3 DNA reads TGTGCCATCAGGGACAGGGAACGAAACACTGAAGCTTTCTTT. It specifies CAIRDRERNTEAFF.

This CDR3 is CASSLGRGSWSSGGYEQYF. Here the CDR3 DNA reads TGTGCCAGCAGTTTAGGCCGCGGCTCGTGGTCTAGCGGGGGCTACGAGCAGTACTTC. The chain has TRBV28 and TRBJ2-7, with TRBD2 identical over 10 bases. With 2 bases clipped from V and 3 bases from J, the junction kept 16 bases outside the gene matches. CDR1 and CDR2 (germline): MDHEN, SYDVKM. The CDR3 is 19 amino acids.

V is TRBV20-1 and J is TRBJ2-7, with D hard to call. Trimming pared 0 bases from V and 5 bases from J, leaving 5 bases between. The CDR3 is made up of 11 amino acids. The V gene's germline CDR1 is DFQATT and CDR2 SNEGSKA (reference sequence). The CDR3 nucleotides are TGCAGTGCTAGAGAACAGAACGAGCAGTACTTC. This sequence encodes CSAREQNEQYF.

The chain uses TRBV13 and TRBJ2-6; 7 positions match TRBD1. The CDR3 totals 17 residues. The V segment lost 1 base and the J segment 3 bases; nucleotides outside the gene matches: 6. Germline CDR1 is PRHDT and CDR2 is FYEKMQ (reference sequence). In nucleotides, the CDR3 is TGTGCCAGCAGCTTAGACGCAGGGGGTTTTGGGGCCAACGTCCTGACTTTC. Residues: CASSLDAGGFGANVLTF.

This chain connects TRBV11-2 to TRBJ1-1, with D possibly TRBD1 on 5 matching bases. V shed 6 bases and J shed 3 bases, with 14 bases lying between them. The germline V gene encodes CDR1 SGHAT and CDR2 FQNNGV. The CDR3 is made up of 14 amino acids. As DNA, the CDR3 is TGTGCCAGCAGAGGCCCCCCCAGGGACACTGAAGCTTTCTTT. Translation gives CASRGPPRDTEAFF.

V gene TRBV7-9 combines with J gene TRBJ1-4; 11 bases align to TRBD1. The junction had 4 bases not matched to a gene; V was cut back by 2 bases and J by 8 bases. Germline V gene lookup returns CDR1 SEHNR and CDR2 FQNEAQ (reference sequence). The CDR3 contains 15 residues. The CDR3 sequence: CASSLWGQGDEKLFF. CDR3 in DNA: TGTGCCAGCAGCTTATGGGGACAGGGGGACGAAAAACTGTTTTTT.

The rearrangement joins TRBV6-5 to TRBJ1-6; 8 bases align to TRBD1. J gave up 2 bases and V 6 bases, and 3 bases lay outside the gene matches. Germline V gene data show CDR1 as MNHEY and CDR2 as SVGAGI. CDR3 length equals 15 residues. CDR3 in amino acids: CASRLDRAYNSPLHF. CDR3 bases: TGTGCCAGCAGGTTGGACAGGGCCTATAATTCACCCCTCCACTTT.

As DNA, the CDR3 is TGTGCCAGCAGTGGAGGAAATAGCAATCAGCCCCAGCATTTT. Protein: CASSGGNSNQPQHF. The chain has TRBV2 and TRBJ1-5; D is undetermined. The germline V gene encodes CDR1 SNHLY and CDR2 FYNNEI. V was clipped by 4 bases and J by 0 bases, with 7 bases between them. This CDR3 has 14 residues.

The V and J genes are TRBV28 and TRBJ1-6; D is unclear. This CDR3 contains 14 residues. The germline CDR1 and CDR2 sequences are MDHEN and SYDVKM. Trimming took off 6 bases at V and 8 bases at J, with 14 bases between the two ends. The chain's CDR3 is CASSLPPRDSPLHF. The CDR3 DNA is TGTGCCAGCAGCCTACCCCCCCGGGATTCACCCCTCCACTTT.

In this sample, this clone turned up once. The genes are TRBV30 and TRBJ1-1; 7 bases are a match to TRBD1. This CDR3 comprises 12 residues. Unmatched junction bases numbered 5, after V lost 2 bases and J lost 8 bases. Germline V CDR1 and CDR2: GTSNPN, SVGIG (reference sequence). DNA for the CDR3: TGTGCCTGGAGTCGAGGACAGGTGGAAGCTTTCTTT. The encoded protein is CAWSRGQVEAFF.